This T cell receptor beta chain was observed in a study of radiation and T cells in renal cell carcinoma. Findings of the study overall: Pretreatment tumor biopsies were lacking, so baseline clonotypes are unknown. From baseline, blood top tumor clonotypes peaked at 2 weeks post-radiation.

Time point described: baseline pretreatment blood. Treatment of the sample: 15 Gy SBRT to primary tumor, nephrectomy 4 weeks later. Blood was sampled at baseline, 2 weeks and 4 weeks after SBRT. About this clone: Its specificity is unknown.

Assay: immunoSEQ multiplex PCR; the TCRdb copy retains only in-frame clones and omits some. The sample lists 95,000 to 150,000 clones; around 83% were seen once. With V trimmed by 3 bases and J by 8 bases, 7 bases remained unmatched. This CDR3 region has 15 residues. CDR1 and CDR2 (germline): SGHRS, YFSETQ. The TCR originated in a woman aged 55-69 years with renal cell carcinoma. V is TRBV5-1 and J is TRBJ2-1; 11 nucleotides line up with TRBD2. Source: blood, taken from a patient whose treatment included radiotherapy and nephrectomy. The CDR3 DNA follows: TGCGCCAGCAGCTCGACTAGCGGGGTCTTCCATGAGCAGTTCTTC. Translation: CASSSTSGVFHEQFF.